The 7 T cell receptor beta chains given below trace back to one sample, sequenced in a study of T-cell reconstitution after alpha-beta-depleted transplantation in children. It was with unique molecular identifiers that the TCRbeta library was prepared. Each CDR3 protein is one row after TCRdb ran MiXCR on the PCR reads. The sample holds some 200,000 distinct CDR3 sequences, roughly a tenth seen once. The specimen comprised PBMCs from the stem cell graft donor, sampled from the stem cell graft. The source of these receptors is a human donor who donated a stem cell graft to a child with SCID.

Details on this clonotype: It may be a read error: a sequence one base away is much more abundant. The chain recombines TRBV7-9 with TRBJ2-7; the D gene is possibly TRBD1 (6 bases). This CDR3 contains 14 residues. Germline CDR1 reads SEHNR; CDR2 reads FQNEAQ (reference sequence). CDR3 sequence reads: CVSSFRDMSYEQYF. The CDR3 bases are TGTGTCAGCAGCTTCCGGGACATGTCATACGAGCAGTACTTC. The full variable domain, in which reference TRBV7-9 and TRBJ2-7 provide the parts outside the CDR3, is DTGVSQNPRHKITKRGQNVTFRCDPISEHNRLYWYRQTLGQGPEFLTYFQNEAQLEKSRLLSDRFSAERPKGSFSTLEIQRTEQGDSAMYLCVSSFRDMSYEQYFGPGTRLTVT.

In this sample, this clonotype turned up many times. V usage is TRBV7-9 and J usage is TRBJ2-3; the D call may be TRBD1 or TRBD2 (5 bases each). CDR1 SEHNR and CDR2 FQNEAQ come from the germline V gene (reference sequence). This CDR3 has 15 amino acids. V lost 7 bases to trimming and J lost 2 bases, with 16 bases between them. The CDR3 sequence is CASIYLRGTTDTQYF. The CDR3 DNA follows: TGTGCCAGCATATACTTACGGGGCACCACAGATACGCAGTATTTT.

This clonotype showed up many times. V gene TRBV5-1 combines with J gene TRBJ1-2, with 8 positions matching TRBD1. The germline V gene encodes CDR1 SGHRS and CDR2 YFSETQ. V lost 5 bases, J lost 6 bases, and 12 bases stayed unmatched. This CDR3 spans 15 amino acids. CDR3 DNA sequence: TGCGCCAGCAGTTTATTCAGGGGGCAGAGCGATGGCTACACCTTC. This codes for CASSLFRGQSDGYTF. Based on the CDR3 plus reference TRBV5-1 and TRBJ1-2, the full variable domain is KAGVTQTPRYLIKTRGQQVTLSCSPISGHRSVSWYQQTPGQGLQFLFEYFSETQRNKGNFPGRFSGRQFSNSRSEMNVSTLELGDSALYLCASSLFRGQSDGYTFGSGTRLTVV.

This clonotype was detected many times. J is TRBJ2-7 and V is TRBV27; D not resolved. Trimming pared 2 bases from V and 6 bases from J, leaving 14 bases between. The CDR3 has 14 residues. Germline loops: CDR1 MNHEY, CDR2 SMNVEV (reference sequence). CDR3 residues: CASSLRGAESEQYF. In DNA form, the CDR3 reads TGTGCCAGCAGTTTAAGAGGTGCTGAGAGCGAGCAGTACTTC.

There are many counts of this clonotype. This rearrangement joins TRBV7-3 to TRBJ2-3; D is unclear. V dropped 2 bases and J dropped 2 bases, with 8 bases sitting between them. Germline-derived CDR1 and CDR2 are SGHTA and FQGTGA. The CDR3 contains 14 residues. The CDR3 DNA reads TGTGCCAGCAGCTTAGGGTCGTCCACAGATACGCAGTATTTT. It is translated as CASSLGSSTDTQYF.

This clonotype appeared many times. The J gene is TRBJ2-5, the V gene TRBV29-1, with 8 positions matching TRBD2. The CDR3 runs 13 residues. Trimming at V came to 4 bases and at J to 5 bases, leaving 6 bases not matched to a gene. CDR1 is SQVTM and CDR2 is ANQGSEA in the germline V gene. The CDR3 coding sequence is TGCAGCGTTGGATCGGGGGGGGAGGAGACCCAGTACTTC. Translation gives CSVGSGGEETQYF.

This clonotype has ten or more counts. The CDR3 reads CASSHVQGPSYEQYF. CDR3 in DNA: TGTGCCAGCAGCCACGTCCAAGGACCTTCCTACGAGCAGTACTTC. V gene TRBV7-9 combines with J gene TRBJ2-7; D unresolved. The CDR3 contains 15 residues. Deletions cut 5 bases from V and 1 base from J, with 15 bases between. Germline V gene data show CDR1 as SEHNR and CDR2 as FQNEAQ (reference sequence).